The T cell receptor (beta chain) described here comes from a study of early T cells in non-severe SARS-CoV-2 infection. Germline V gene sequence: CDR1 MNHEY, CDR2 SMNVEV (reference sequence). Trimming pared 2 bases from V and 1 base from J, leaving 6 bases between. CDR3 length: 13 residues. As part of library construction, unique molecular identifiers were attached to individual cDNA molecules. TCRdb reprocessed the 5' RACE reads via MiXCR and lists one record per CDR3 protein. Among some 45,000 distinct CDR3 sequences, approximately 5.9% were seen once, and the ten largest hold about 8%. The clonotype originates from an adult who was a healthcare worker with PCR-confirmed SARS-CoV-2 infection or an uninfected control (not recorded which). Sequences were derived from whole blood, sampled at baseline. This chain joins TRBV27 and TRBJ2-7; no definite D call. CDR3 region: CASSLQESYEQYF. DNA of the CDR3: TGTGCCAGCAGTTTACAGGAGTCCTACGAGCAGTACTTC.